These 23 T cell receptor beta chains came from one sample sequenced in a study of tumor and adjacent non-tumor tissue in lung cancer. A modified ARM-PCR protocol with three rounds of nested PCR amplified TCRbeta. TCRdb itself ran the multiplex PCR reads through MiXCR, one entry per CDR3 protein. The profile covers around 75,000 distinct CDR3 sequences, with under 70% appearing a single time and roughly 25% taken by the ten largest. The template was RNA from unsorted bulk tissue. Distant lung tissue was collected more than 3 cm away from the tumor edge. Source material: distant non-tumor lung tissue. The receptors originated from a woman aged 45-60 years with non-small cell lung cancer.

Concerning this clonotype itself: A much larger clone sits a single nucleotide away, making a read error possible. This rearrangement joins TRBV29-1 to TRBJ2-3, with 13 bases identical to TRBD2. The CDR3 length is 14 residues. Germline loops: CDR1 SQVTM, CDR2 ANQGSEA. CDR3 sequence (DNA): TGCAACGCCGCACTAGCGGGAGGGATGGATACGCAGTATTTT. This codes for CNAALAGGMDTQYF.

This chain links TRBV11-2 with TRBJ2-5; D is undetermined. V was shortened by 5 bases and J by 1 base, with 11 bases between the two germline ends. The CDR3 runs to 14 residues. Germline V gene data show CDR1 as SGHAT and CDR2 as FQNNGV. The CDR3 DNA sequence: TGTGCCAGCAGCGAGGTCATTGGCCAAGAGACCCAGTACTTC. Protein: CASSEVIGQETQYF.

The CDR3 bases are TGTGCCATCAGTGAGGGACAGGGGTGTGGCTACACCTTC. Translating it yields CAISEGQGCGYTF. The V gene is TRBV10-3, the J gene TRBJ1-2; 9 positions match TRBD1. Germline lookup yields CDR1 ENHRY and CDR2 SYGVKD. The CDR3 has 13 residues. The V segment lost 2 bases and the J segment 7 bases; nucleotides outside the gene matches: 2.

Notes on this clonotype: Relative to the germline gene, one junction end is altered; a read error may explain this. This CDR3 is CSVASPGLAGGSEQLF. In DNA form, the CDR3 reads TGCAGCGTTGCCAGCCCGGGACTAGCGGGAGGCAGTGAGCAGTTATTC. The rearrangement uses TRBV29-1 and TRBJ2-1, with 15 bases that match TRBD2. The CDR3 extends over 16 amino acids. Germline V CDR1 and CDR2: SQVTM, ANQGSEA.

This clonotype was observed a single time. At one of its ends the junction is not consistent with the germline gene, which may arise from a read error. The V and J genes are TRBV29-1 and TRBJ2-2, with 9 bases fitting TRBD2. From germline, CDR1 is SQVTM and CDR2 ANQGSEA. This CDR3 has 15 amino acids. CDR3 coding DNA: TGCAGCGTTGTTCTCCTGGCGGGAGGGATCGGGGAGCTGTGTTTT. This translates into CSVVLLAGGIGELCF.

The chain uses TRBV12-3 or TRBV12-4 and TRBJ1-4, with D possibly TRBD1 on 5 matching bases. The CDR3 has 14 amino acids. V lost 2 bases, J lost 7 bases, and 11 bases lay in between. CDR3 in DNA: TGTGCCAGCAGTTTAAGGGCAGACAGTGAAAAACTGTTTTTT. The encoded protein is CASSLRADSEKLFF.

In the case of this clonotype: The junction departs from the called germline gene at one end, perhaps through a read error. V is TRBV11-3 and J is TRBJ2-1; 9 bases line up with TRBD2. The germline gives CDR1 SGHNT, CDR2 YENEEA. The CDR3 is 16 residues long. CDR3 residues: CASSSRSGSSYNERSF. The CDR3 DNA reads as TGTGCCAGCAGCTCACGTAGCGGGAGCTCCTACAATGAGCGGTCCTTC.

The genes are TRBV7-2 and TRBJ1-6; 8 bases match TRBD1. J lost 10 bases, V lost 5 bases, and 4 bases had no gene match. The CDR3 extends over 13 amino acids. Germline V gene data show CDR1 as SGHTA and CDR2 as FQGNSA. The CDR3 DNA follows: TGTGCCAGCAGCCGAGACAGGGGCTCACCCCTCCACTTT. This translates into CASSRDRGSPLHF.

CDR3 bases: TGTGCCAGCAGCTTGGGAGCGGGGCAGCTACACTACGAGCAGTACTTC. As protein: CASSLGAGQLHYEQYF. The chain employs TRBV5-4 and TRBJ2-7; TRBD2 agrees at 7 bases. The CDR3 contains 16 residues. Germline CDR1 and CDR2: SGHNT and YYREEE (reference sequence). V gave up 0 bases and J gave up 3 bases; unmatched junction bases: 9.

This clonotype was observed a handful of times. The CDR3 DNA reads TGCGCCAGCAGCCAGGATCAACAGGGTCGGGTCACAGATACGCAGTATTTT. Its translation: CASSQDQQGRVTDTQYF. The rearrangement links TRBV4-1 to TRBJ2-3; TRBD1 is a possible D gene (6 bases). From germline, CDR1 is MGHRA and CDR2 YSYEKL. The CDR3 has 17 amino acids. Trimming took off 3 bases at V and 2 bases at J, with 18 bases between the two ends.

In its sample, this clonotype was seen once. Being one base from a much bigger clone, this may be a read error. The genes are TRBV28 and TRBJ2-1, with D hard to call. Germline CDR1 and CDR2: MDHEN and SYDVKM. The CDR3 contains 13 residues. V was trimmed by 5 bases and J by 12 bases, leaving 17 bases between them. CDR3 loop: CASSLSEDGWQFF. The CDR3 DNA reads as TGTGCCAGCAGTCTCTCGGAAGATGGATGGCAGTTCTTC.

As to this clonotype: This may come from a read error, since a much larger clone is one base off. The chain joins TRBV6-9 to TRBJ2-3; D may correspond to TRBD1 or TRBD2 (5 bases each). Per germline, CDR1 MNHGY and CDR2 SVAAGI. The CDR3 extends over 14 amino acids. DNA for the CDR3: TGTGCCAGCACGGACCCACGGGGCACAGATACGGAGTATTTT. It yields the protein CASTDPRGTDTEYF.

Points on this clonotype: An end of the junction does not agree with germline; a read error may underlie this. The chain has TRBV11-2 and TRBJ1-4; D unresolved. Germline CDR1 and CDR2: SGHAT and FQNNGV. There are 12 residues in the CDR3. CDR3 sequence (DNA): TGTCCCAGCAGCTTAGAGGCAGAAAAATTGTTTTTT. Its protein is CPSSLEAEKLFF.

Remarks on this clonotype: A much larger clone differs by one base, so this may be a read error. CDR3 in DNA: TGTGCCTGCAGTCCCCAGGGACTAGCGGGAGGGCATGAGCAGTTCTTC. Encoded protein: CACSPQGLAGGHEQFF. The rearrangement links TRBV28 to TRBJ2-1; the match to TRBD2 covers 16 bases. The germline V gene has CDR1 MDHEN and CDR2 SYDVKM. The CDR3 consists of 16 residues.

The chain has TRBV20-1 and TRBJ1-1; D unresolved. Trimming pared 1 base from V and 5 bases from J, leaving 11 bases between. The CDR3 has 13 residues. From germline, CDR1 is DFQATT and CDR2 SNEGSKA (reference sequence). CDR3 in DNA: TGCAGTGCTAGAGTATACAGTATTACTGAAGCTTTCTTT. Protein sequence: CSARVYSITEAFF.

The rearrangement links TRBV13 to TRBJ1-4; no clear D. The CDR3 is 14 amino acids. Trimming pared 2 bases from V and 11 bases from J, leaving 15 bases between. Per germline, CDR1 PRHDT and CDR2 FYEKMQ (reference sequence). The CDR3 loop is CASSLYGPEVKLFF. CDR3 in DNA: TGTGCCAGCAGCTTATACGGGCCCGAGGTGAAACTGTTTTTT.

J is TRBJ2-2 and V is TRBV7-3; D perhaps matches TRBD1 (5 bases). The CDR3 is made up of 15 amino acids. The V gene lost 6 bases and the J gene lost 6 bases, with 17 bases spanning the gap. Germline CDR1 reads SGHTA; CDR2 reads FQGTGA. As DNA, the CDR3 is TGTGCCAGCAGGTCCAGACAGAATTTGGCCGGGGAGCTGTTTTTT. Amino acid sequence: CASRSRQNLAGELFF.

About this clonotype itself: One junction end disagrees with the germline gene, perhaps due to a read error. V and J are TRBV28 and TRBJ1-5; D is ambiguous. Germline loops: CDR1 MDHEN, CDR2 SYDVKM. The CDR3 spans 16 residues. Here the CDR3 reads CASSLTSPVSCQPHHF. CDR3 bases: TGTGCCAGCAGTCTTACCAGCCCGGTTAGCTGTCAGCCCCATCATTTT.

In regard to this clonotype: The CDR3 does not end in the conserved phenylalanine or tryptophan, so this is likely a read error. The chain couples TRBV20-1 to TRBJ2-1, with a possible D match to TRBD2 (5 bases). The germline gives CDR1 DFQATT, CDR2 SNEGSKA (reference sequence). The CDR3 is 12 residues long. Trimming cost V 2 bases and J 12 bases, with 14 bases left between them. The CDR3 sequence: CSARWTSNMQFL. The CDR3 DNA follows: TGCAGTGCTAGATGGACTTCAAATATGCAGTTCCTC.

This clonotype has at least ten counts. The chain recombines TRBV6-5 with TRBJ2-4; TRBD1 might be the D (5 bases). Germline V gene sequence: CDR1 MNHEY, CDR2 SVGAGI. V was shortened by 6 bases and J by 7 bases, with 13 bases between the two germline ends. The CDR3 is 13 amino acids. The CDR3 region has the DNA TGTGCCAGCAGACAGGACCAAGGGAACATTCAGTACTTC. This encodes CASRQDQGNIQYF.

To note about this clonotype: In this CDR3 the conserved last residue, phenylalanine or tryptophan, is missing, so a read error is likely. Because the CDR3's place on the DNA is in doubt, the DNA is left out and the CDR3 is given as listed by TCRdb. V usage is TRBV6-2 or TRBV6-3 and J usage is TRBJ1-5; TRBD1, as called in the table, went unchecked against the DNA. The CDR3 spans 14 residues, counting both ends. The germline CDR1 and CDR2 sequences are MNHEY and SVGEGT. This CDR3 is CASRPGGASQPQRL.

This clonotype was detected only once. Its ends do not fully match the called genes, so a read error is possible. This chain connects TRBV20-1 to TRBJ2-2; D is uncertain. In germline, CDR1 is DFQATT, CDR2 SNEGSKA (reference sequence). This CDR3 region has 15 residues. This CDR3 is CSARFSTWSTRELFF. CDR3 sequence (DNA): TGCAGTGCCAGATTCTCGACATGGAGCACCAGGGAGCTGTTTTTT.

This clonotype was picked up many times. The chain uses TRBV20-1 and TRBJ1-1; D may be TRBD1 (5 bases). CDR1 DFQATT and CDR2 SNEGSKA come from the germline V gene (reference sequence). Trimming took off 1 base at V and 0 bases at J, with 12 bases between the two ends. The CDR3 runs to 15 residues. This CDR3 is CSARGRVALNTEAFF. The CDR3 DNA reads TGCAGTGCTAGAGGCAGGGTGGCTTTGAACACTGAAGCTTTCTTT.